These 32 T cell receptor beta chains originate from one sample sequenced in a study of OX40 agonist ivuxolimab in advanced cancers. The repertoire was sequenced with immunoSEQ multiplex PCR; TCRdb's copy has only in-frame clones and lacks some. There are about 36,000 clones in the sample; about 78% occur only once, and roughly a fifth lies in the top ten. Material: CD4+ or CD8+ T cells sorted from blood, obtained in a trial of the OX40 agonist ivuxolimab. These receptors originate from an adult with an advanced solid tumor such as melanoma, head and neck, liver or kidney cancer.

The table lists this clone with a few counts. The chain employs TRBV12-5 and TRBJ2-1; 12 nucleotides agree with TRBD2. The CDR3 consists of 18 residues. Germline assignment: CDR1 LGHNT and CDR2 FRNRAP. V lost 0 bases to trimming and J lost 7 bases; unmatched junction nucleotides: 10. The CDR3 DNA sequence: TGTGCTAGTGGTTTGGTGGTGCTAGCGGGAGGGCCGGTAAATGAGCAGTTCTTC. This sequence encodes CASGLVVLAGGPVNEQFF.

The V gene is TRBV19, the J gene TRBJ2-1, with 7 nucleotides matching TRBD1. This CDR3 has 15 amino acids. Germline-derived CDR1 and CDR2 are LNHDA and SQIVND (reference sequence). Losses at the gene ends were 4 bases for V and 8 bases for J; bases not matched to a gene: 11. CDR3 in DNA: TGTGCCAGTAGTACCCCCCGACAGGGATGGGATGAGCAGTTCTTC. This sequence encodes CASSTPRQGWDEQFF.

V usage is TRBV28 and J usage is TRBJ1-1, with 9 nucleotides matching TRBD1. The CDR3 loop spans 14 amino acids. Germline assignment: CDR1 MDHEN and CDR2 SYDVKM. V dropped 6 bases and J dropped 4; count of bases not matched to a gene: 6. CDR3 sequence reads: CASRRTGAATEAFF. The DNA for the CDR3 is TGTGCCAGCAGGCGGACAGGGGCTGCCACTGAAGCTTTCTTT.

The chain links TRBV19 to TRBJ2-7; TRBD2 matches 11 bases. Per germline, CDR1 LNHDA and CDR2 SQIVND (reference sequence). V shed 4 bases and J 6 bases; nucleotides not matched to a gene: 8. The CDR3 contains 15 residues. The CDR3 is CASSNHGLAGSEQYF. Here the CDR3 DNA reads TGTGCCAGTAGTAACCATGGACTAGCGGGTAGCGAGCAGTACTTC. The whole variable domain, filled in from reference TRBV19 and TRBJ2-7, reads DGGITQSPKYLFRKEGQNVTLSCEQNLNHDAMYWYRQDPGQGLRLIYYSQIVNDFQKGDIAEGYSVSREKKESFPLTVTSAQKNPTAFYLCASSNHGLAGSEQYFGPGTRLTVT.

The rearrangement links TRBV28 to TRBJ2-3, with 7 bases identical to TRBD2. The CDR3 loop spans 17 amino acids. The V gene end was trimmed by 5 bases and the J gene end by 2 bases; junction bases not matched to a gene: 13. Germline values: CDR1 MDHEN, CDR2 SYDVKM. The CDR3 bases are TGTGCCAGCAGTGGCCGGGGAGGGTCCACAATCACAGATACGCAGTATTTT. Its protein is CASSGRGGSTITDTQYF.

This clone was counted a few times. The junction departs from germline at one end; a sequencing error may be responsible. V usage is TRBV5-6 and J usage is TRBJ2-5, with D possibly TRBD1 on 6 matching bases. Germline V gene lookup returns CDR1 SGHDT and CDR2 YYEEEE. CDR3 length equals 14 residues. This chain's CDR3 is CASSLGTGIPIGDF. CDR3 nucleotide sequence: TGTGCCAGCAGCTTGGGCACAGGGATTCCAATCGGGGACTTC.

The gene calls are TRBV10-3 and TRBJ2-6; D not resolved. V lost 4 bases to trimming and J lost 0 bases, with 16 bases between them. Looked up from germline, CDR1 is ENHRY and CDR2 is SYGVKD. The CDR3 consists of 18 residues. In DNA, the CDR3 is TGTGCCATCAGTGGAGCCCAGGTTCCTAGCTCTGGGGCCAACGTCCTGACTTTC. Translated: CAISGAQVPSSGANVLTF.

The J gene is TRBJ2-1, the V gene TRBV13; D perhaps matches TRBD1 (6 bases). The CDR3 has 13 amino acids. Germline assignment: CDR1 PRHDT and CDR2 FYEKMQ (reference sequence). V was pared by 4 bases and J by 7 bases, with 11 bases between. The CDR3 loop is CASSSTGLNEQFF. In nucleotides, the CDR3 is TGTGCCAGCAGCTCAACAGGGTTGAATGAGCAGTTCTTC.

The CDR3 region has the DNA TGTGCCAGCAGCTTTAACACCAACTATGGCTACACCTTC. This gives the protein CASSFNTNYGYTF. The genes are TRBV25-1 and TRBJ1-2; unclear D gene. Germline lookup yields CDR1 MGHDK and CDR2 SYGVNS. The CDR3 has 13 amino acids. V dropped 6 bases and J dropped 2 bases, with 10 bases sitting between them.

This clone has just a few counts. The chain employs TRBV7-9 and TRBJ2-7; D might be TRBD2 (6 bases). Trimming stripped 4 bases from V and 1 base from J, with 23 bases between. The CDR3 spans 18 residues. Germline V gives CDR1 SEHNR, CDR2 FQNEAQ (reference sequence). The CDR3 reads CASSSPKWEDPLSYEQYF. CDR3 DNA sequence: TGTGCCAGCAGCTCCCCTAAGTGGGAGGACCCTCTATCCTACGAGCAGTACTTC. The entire variable domain, with the rest obtained from reference TRBV7-9 and TRBJ2-7, is as follows: DTGVSQNPRHKITKRGQNVTFRCDPISEHNRLYWYRQTLGQGPEFLTYFQNEAQLEKSRLLSDRFSAERPKGSFSTLEIQRTEQGDSAMYLCASSSPKWEDPLSYEQYFGPGTRLTVT.

The gene calls are TRBV15 and TRBJ1-2, with D tentatively TRBD1 (5 bases). The ends were cut back, 5 bases at V and 4 bases at J, with 17 bases in the middle. The germline gives CDR1 LNHNV, CDR2 YYDKDF (reference sequence). The CDR3 has 15 residues. CDR3 in DNA: TGTGCCACCAGCTGGACGGAGGGGCCCAGCTATGGCTACACCTTC. This gives the protein CATSWTEGPSYGYTF. The variable domain in full, completed from reference TRBV15 and TRBJ1-2, reads DAMVIQNPRYQVTQFGKPVTLSCSQTLNHNVMYWYQQKSSQAPKLLFHYYDKDFNNEADTPDNFQSRRPNTSFCFLDIRSPGLGDTAMYLCATSWTEGPSYGYTFGSGTRLTVV.

The V gene is TRBV4-2, the J gene TRBJ2-7, with D tentatively TRBD2 (6 bases). Germline CDR1 and CDR2: LGHNA and YNFKEQ. V lost 4 bases and J 4 bases, leaving 17 bases between the germline ends. The CDR3 is made up of 15 amino acids. CDR3 bases: TGTGCCAGCAGCCGGGAGGAAGTTACCGGGTACGAGCAGTACTTC. Its protein is CASSREEVTGYEQYF.

The J gene is TRBJ1-2, the V gene TRBV5-4; the D is unclear. The CDR3 length is 14 residues. The germline CDR1 and CDR2 sequences are SGHNT and YYREEE (reference sequence). The germline V and J ends were trimmed by 4 bases and 4 bases, with 14 bases remaining between them. The CDR3 DNA reads TGTGCCAGCAGCCCCCGAGGTGGATTCTATGGCTACACCTTC. It translates to CASSPRGGFYGYTF. The variable domain in full, completed from reference TRBV5-4 and TRBJ1-2, reads ETGVTQSPTHLIKTRGQQVTLRCSSQSGHNTVSWYQQALGQGPQFIFQYYREEENGRGNFPPRFSGLQFPNYSSELNVNALELDDSALYLCASSPRGGFYGYTFGSGTRLTVV.

The rearrangement joins TRBV4-2 to TRBJ2-5; 11 bases fit TRBD1. The CDR3 totals 14 residues. The germline gives CDR1 LGHNA, CDR2 YNFKEQ. V shed 0 bases and J 11 bases; nucleotides not matched to a gene: 5. Written as DNA, the CDR3 is TGTGCCAGCAGCCAAGAAGGGACAGGGGGAGGGCAGTACTTC. Protein product: CASSQEGTGGGQYF.

This sequence joins TRBV19 and TRBJ2-7; TRBD1 aligns across 9 bases. V lost 3 bases and J lost 3; bases outside the gene matches: 6. CDR1 and CDR2 (germline): LNHDA, SQIVND (reference sequence). This CDR3 contains 15 residues. In DNA form, the CDR3 reads TGTGCCAGTAGTATGGACAGGGGACGTAACTACGAGCAGTACTTC. This translates into CASSMDRGRNYEQYF.

The chain uses TRBV7-9 and TRBJ2-2, with 7 bases lining up with TRBD1. V was clipped by 1 base and J by 6 bases; unmatched bases: 2. Germline lookup yields CDR1 SEHNR and CDR2 FQNEAQ (reference sequence). The CDR3 has 14 amino acids. CDR3 in amino acids: CASSLGQGPGELFF. CDR3 sequence (DNA): TGTGCCAGCAGCTTAGGACAGGGTCCCGGGGAGCTGTTTTTT.

V usage is TRBV2 and J usage is TRBJ1-4; D uncertain. V lost 3 bases and J 6 bases, leaving 5 bases between the germline ends. The CDR3 is made up of 12 amino acids. Germline lookup yields CDR1 SNHLY and CDR2 FYNNEI. In DNA form, the CDR3 reads TGTGCCAGCAGTGACACTTATGAAAAACTGTTTTTT. It is translated as CASSDTYEKLFF.

V and J are TRBV7-8 and TRBJ2-1; tentative D call: TRBD2 (5 bases). V was shortened by 0 bases and J by 0 bases, with 12 bases between the two germline ends. The CDR3 totals 17 residues. Germline loops: CDR1 SGHVS, CDR2 FQNEAQ. The CDR3 loop is CASSLAVLETSYNEQFF. Written as DNA, the CDR3 is TGTGCCAGCAGCTTAGCGGTACTAGAGACCTCCTACAATGAGCAGTTCTTC.

This clone has just a few counts. The chain couples TRBV4-1 to TRBJ1-1; D perhaps matches TRBD1 (5 bases). CDR3 size: 14 residues. The germline V and J ends were trimmed by 3 bases and 1 base, with 9 bases remaining between them. CDR1 and CDR2 (germline): MGHRA, YSYEKL. The CDR3 loop is CASSHKGRNTEAFF. The CDR3 DNA is TGCGCCAGCAGCCATAAGGGGAGGAACACTGAAGCTTTCTTT.

The CDR3: CASSTWLLAGGYNEQFF. As DNA, the CDR3 is TGTGCCAGCAGCACCTGGTTACTAGCGGGAGGATACAATGAGCAGTTCTTC. The chain links TRBV21-1 to TRBJ2-1; TRBD2, the D gene given by the table, was not confirmed from the DNA. TRBV21-1 is given as a pseudogene. The CDR3 has 17 residues.

The chain joins TRBV9 to TRBJ1-6; the D is unclear. The CDR3 contains 14 residues. The germline gives CDR1 SGDLS, CDR2 YYNGEE. Between the trimmed V and J ends, which lost 0 bases and 7 bases, there was a span of 8 bases. The CDR3 region has the DNA TGTGCCAGCAGCGTAGGGGTGGGAAATTCACCCCTCCACTTT. Its protein is CASSVGVGNSPLHF. The variable domain in full, with the rest retrieved from reference TRBV9 and TRBJ1-6, is DSGVTQTPKHLITATGQRVTLRCSPRSGDLSVYWYQQSLDQGLQFLIQYYNGEERAKGNILERFSAQQFPDLHSELNLSSLELGDSALYFCASSVGVGNSPLHFGNGTRLTVT.

The genes are TRBV12-5 and TRBJ2-1; D unclear. The germline V gene encodes CDR1 LGHNT and CDR2 FRNRAP. CDR3 size: 12 residues. The V and J ends lost 0 bases and 10 bases respectively, with 7 bases between them. CDR3: CASGLVGWEQFF. The CDR3 DNA reads as TGTGCTAGTGGTTTGGTCGGTTGGGAGCAGTTCTTC. The full variable domain, in which reference TRBV12-5 and TRBJ2-1 provide the parts outside the CDR3, is DARVTQTPRHKVTEMGQEVTMRCQPILGHNTVFWYRQTMMQGLELLAYFRNRAPLDDSGMPKDRFSAEMPDATLATLKIQPSEPRDSAVYFCASGLVGWEQFFGPGTRLTVL.

The gene calls are TRBV30 and TRBJ2-3, with D uncertain. The CDR3 totals 15 residues. V was cut by 5 bases and J by 0 bases, with 15 bases left in between. CDR1 is GTSNPN, CDR2 SVGIG, per germline (reference sequence). This CDR3 is CAWDRAVRSTDTQYF. In DNA, the CDR3 is TGTGCCTGGGACCGCGCCGTACGGAGCACAGATACGCAGTATTTT.

V usage is TRBV7-3 and J usage is TRBJ2-1, with unresolved D. CDR1 is SGHTA, CDR2 FQGTGA, per germline. The CDR3 covers 16 residues. Trimming left V 1 base short and J 0 bases short, with 10 bases between. The CDR3 DNA sequence: TGTGCCAGCAGCTTAAGCGCTTCGAGCTCCTACAATGAGCAGTTCTTC. Translation gives CASSLSASSSYNEQFF.

In nucleotides, the CDR3 is TGTGCCAGCAGCTTAGACGAGGCGGGAGGCTACACCTTC. Protein: CASSLDEAGGYTF. The V and J genes are TRBV7-2 and TRBJ1-2; the D is unclear. CDR1 is SGHTA and CDR2 is FQGNSA in the germline V gene. The V end was cut by 1 base, the J end by 8 bases, with 11 bases between. The CDR3 covers 13 residues.

The V gene is TRBV7-9, the J gene TRBJ1-1, with D possibly being TRBD1 (5 bases). V shed 5 bases and J shed 2 bases, with 12 bases lying between them. The germline gives CDR1 SEHNR, CDR2 FQNEAQ (reference sequence). The CDR3 has 14 amino acids. CDR3 amino acids: CASSGGIQNTEAFF. CDR3 sequence (DNA): TGTGCCAGCAGCGGGGGGATACAAAACACTGAAGCTTTCTTT.

This clone has only one observation. The chain carries TRBV4-2 and TRBJ1-1; no firm D call. Germline CDR1 is LGHNA and CDR2 is YNFKEQ. This CDR3 is 12 amino acids long. Between the trimmed V and J ends, which lost 4 bases and 5 bases, there was a span of 8 bases. CDR3 nucleotide sequence: TGTGCCAGCAGCCGTGGGAGGACTGAAGCTTTCTTT. Translating gives CASSRGRTEAFF.

The gene calls are TRBV5-4 and TRBJ2-5; perhaps D is TRBD1 or TRBD2 (5 bases each). This CDR3 has 17 amino acids. CDR1 is SGHNT and CDR2 is YYREEE in the germline V gene (reference sequence). V was cut by 4 bases and J by 1 base, with 20 bases left in between. The CDR3 here is CASSRRGSGAFQETQYF. The DNA of the CDR3 is TGTGCCAGCAGCCGTCGAGGGAGTGGGGCCTTCCAAGAGACCCAGTACTTC.

This rearrangement joins TRBV14 to TRBJ2-7; 7 bases line up with TRBD1. The CDR3 is 15 amino acids. In germline, CDR1 is SGHDN, CDR2 FVKESK. The ends lost 4 bases at V and 2 bases at J; junction bases unmatched: 8. For the CDR3, the DNA is TGTGCCAGCAGCCTCGCCGGGGACAGTCCCTACGAGCAGTACTTC. Translated: CASSLAGDSPYEQYF.

There are a few counts of this clone. The V call is TRBV10-3, the J call TRBJ2-7; 8 bases fit TRBD1. V shed 3 bases, J shed 4 bases, and the junction held 8 bases outside the gene matches. Germline CDR1 is ENHRY and CDR2 is SYGVKD. The CDR3 spans 15 residues. CDR3 DNA: TGTGCCATCAGTGAAGAGTCAGGGGGCAATTACGAGCAGTACTTC. Residues: CAISEESGGNYEQYF.

The chain is built from TRBV11-2 and TRBJ2-7; the D is unclear. The CDR3 totals 13 residues. The germline V gene has CDR1 SGHAT and CDR2 FQNNGV. Trimming took off 1 base at V and 4 bases at J, with 8 bases between the two ends. The CDR3 spells CASSLASVYEQYF. The DNA for the CDR3 is TGTGCCAGCAGCTTAGCCTCTGTATACGAGCAGTACTTC.

The CDR3 DNA sequence: TGTGCCAGCAGCTTAGTCCTAAGAGAAGCCGACAATGAGCAGTTCTTC. Protein sequence: CASSLVLREADNEQFF. The chain carries TRBV7-8 and TRBJ2-1; no clear D. This CDR3 is built from 16 residues. Germline CDR1 SGHVS, CDR2 FQNEAQ. Trimming took off 1 base at V and 5 bases at J, with 15 bases between the two ends.